One sample yielded the 12 T cell receptor beta chains listed below, sequenced in a study of blood T cell repertoires in COVID-19. Data came from immunoSEQ multiplex PCR; TCRdb stores just in-frame clones and leaves some out. The profile shows about 270,000 clones, around 93% of them singletons. Sequenced input: PBMCs or T cells enriched from blood (not recorded which). These receptors originate from a man aged 35 to 55 who had been exposed to COVID-19.

The chain carries TRBV19 and TRBJ1-2; 7 bases are shared with TRBD1. Germline V gene data show CDR1 as LNHDA and CDR2 as SQIVND (reference sequence). The length of the CDR3 is 14 residues. V trimming: 6 bases; J trimming: 4 bases; junction bases outside the gene matches: 8. This CDR3 reads CASSNRGSGYGYTF. The DNA for the CDR3 is TGTGCCAGTAGCAACAGGGGAAGCGGCTATGGCTACACCTTC.

The CDR3 sequence: CASSQDLRVGSNQPQHF. The DNA of the CDR3 is TGTGCCAGCAGCCAAGATTTACGGGTCGGTAGCAATCAGCCCCAGCATTTT. The rearrangement uses TRBV3-1 (or the pseudogene TRBV3-2) and TRBJ1-5; no clear D. CDR3 length: 17 amino acids. V gave up 0 bases and J gave up 0 bases, with 12 bases separating them. CDR1 and CDR2 (germline): LGHDT, YNNKEL (reference sequence).

This clone was counted once. This chain joins TRBV18 and TRBJ2-7, with 7 positions matching TRBD1. Per germline, CDR1 KGHSH and CDR2 LQKENI. This CDR3 is 12 amino acids long. The junction had 2 bases not matched to a gene; V was cut back by 6 bases and J by 3 bases. The CDR3 region is CASSNRGYEQYF. CDR3 nucleotides: TGTGCCAGCTCTAACAGGGGCTACGAGCAGTACTTC.

The chain is built from TRBV10-3 and TRBJ1-2; perhaps TRBD1 as D (5 bases). Trimming took 7 bases from V and 4 from J, leaving 28 bases between them. This CDR3 has 18 residues. Per germline, CDR1 ENHRY and CDR2 SYGVKD. The DNA of the CDR3 is TGTGCCATCAAGGCAGACAGCAGGGTTGAAGTTATTCCCTATGGCTACACCTTC. Its protein is CAIKADSRVEVIPYGYTF.

The chain is built from TRBV7-9 and TRBJ1-2; 7 bases match TRBD1. V was clipped by 5 bases and J by 4 bases; unmatched bases: 7. This CDR3 contains 14 residues. The germline V gene has CDR1 SEHNR and CDR2 FQNEAQ (reference sequence). CDR3 sequence reads: CASSKSDRRYGYTF. The CDR3 DNA reads TGTGCCAGCAGCAAATCGGACAGGCGCTATGGCTACACCTTC.

This clone was observed once. This sequence joins TRBV29-1 and TRBJ2-1, with D hard to call. This CDR3 spans 13 amino acids. Germline lookup yields CDR1 SQVTM and CDR2 ANQGSEA. The V end lost 3 bases, the J end lost 0 bases, and 6 bases lay between the germline ends. The CDR3: CSVEASSYNEQFF. CDR3 DNA sequence: TGCAGCGTTGAGGCTAGCTCCTACAATGAGCAGTTCTTC.

CDR3 sequence (DNA): TGTGCCAGCAAGTCGGAGGCCGGCTCCTACGAGCAGTACTTC. It codes for CASKSEAGSYEQYF. The V call is TRBV6-6, the J call TRBJ2-7, with D perhaps matching TRBD2 (5 bases). Trimming removed 7 bases at V and 0 bases at J, with 13 bases between. In germline, CDR1 is MNHNY, CDR2 SVGAGI (reference sequence). The CDR3 runs 14 residues.

The V and J genes are TRBV28 and TRBJ1-2; 8 bases agree with TRBD1. V lost 2 bases to trimming and J lost 8 bases; unmatched junction nucleotides: 10. Germline V lookup: CDR1 MDHEN, CDR2 SYDVKM. The CDR3 covers 15 residues. CDR3 amino acids: CASSLDEQGAGGYTF. The CDR3 DNA follows: TGTGCCAGCAGTTTAGACGAGCAGGGGGCGGGCGGCTACACCTTC.

The chain joins TRBV9 to TRBJ2-2; 7 bases match TRBD1. The junction had 3 bases not matched to a gene; V was cut back by 0 bases and J by 1 base. The CDR3 covers 16 residues. The germline V gene encodes CDR1 SGDLS and CDR2 YYNGEE. CDR3 in amino acids: CASSVGAGGNTGELFF. In DNA, the CDR3 is TGTGCCAGCAGCGTAGGAGCAGGGGGGAACACCGGGGAGCTGTTTTTT.

J is TRBJ1-2 and V is TRBV5-1; 8 bases align to TRBD1. CDR1 SGHRS and CDR2 YFSETQ come from the germline V gene. The CDR3 runs 15 residues. With V trimmed by 4 bases and J by 0 bases, 5 bases remained unmatched. CDR3 protein: CASSTGGVTNYGYTF. The CDR3 nucleotides are TGCGCCAGCAGCACAGGGGGTGTTACTAACTATGGCTACACCTTC. Based on the CDR3 plus reference TRBV5-1 and TRBJ1-2, the full variable domain is KAGVTQTPRYLIKTRGQQVTLSCSPISGHRSVSWYQQTPGQGLQFLFEYFSETQRNKGNFPGRFSGRQFSNSRSEMNVSTLELGDSALYLCASSTGGVTNYGYTFGSGTRLTVV.

V is TRBV7-9 and J is TRBJ2-1; the match to TRBD2 covers 13 bases. CDR1 is SEHNR, CDR2 FQNEAQ, per germline (reference sequence). After removal of 1 base from V and 5 bases from J, the junction contained 11 bases not matched to a gene. The length of the CDR3 is 19 residues. CDR3 sequence (DNA): TGTGCCAGCAGCTTAGTCTATAGGACTAGCGGGAGAATCGACAATGAGCAGTTCTTC. Amino acids: CASSLVYRTSGRIDNEQFF.

The chain recombines TRBV10-3 with TRBJ1-1, with 7 nucleotides matching TRBD1. The CDR3 is made up of 15 amino acids. The trim removed 4 bases at V and 1 base at J, leaving 6 bases unmatched. Germline V lookup: CDR1 ENHRY, CDR2 SYGVKD. The CDR3 sequence is CAISGTGQPNTEAFF. CDR3 coding DNA: TGTGCCATCAGTGGAACGGGACAGCCGAACACTGAAGCTTTCTTT.